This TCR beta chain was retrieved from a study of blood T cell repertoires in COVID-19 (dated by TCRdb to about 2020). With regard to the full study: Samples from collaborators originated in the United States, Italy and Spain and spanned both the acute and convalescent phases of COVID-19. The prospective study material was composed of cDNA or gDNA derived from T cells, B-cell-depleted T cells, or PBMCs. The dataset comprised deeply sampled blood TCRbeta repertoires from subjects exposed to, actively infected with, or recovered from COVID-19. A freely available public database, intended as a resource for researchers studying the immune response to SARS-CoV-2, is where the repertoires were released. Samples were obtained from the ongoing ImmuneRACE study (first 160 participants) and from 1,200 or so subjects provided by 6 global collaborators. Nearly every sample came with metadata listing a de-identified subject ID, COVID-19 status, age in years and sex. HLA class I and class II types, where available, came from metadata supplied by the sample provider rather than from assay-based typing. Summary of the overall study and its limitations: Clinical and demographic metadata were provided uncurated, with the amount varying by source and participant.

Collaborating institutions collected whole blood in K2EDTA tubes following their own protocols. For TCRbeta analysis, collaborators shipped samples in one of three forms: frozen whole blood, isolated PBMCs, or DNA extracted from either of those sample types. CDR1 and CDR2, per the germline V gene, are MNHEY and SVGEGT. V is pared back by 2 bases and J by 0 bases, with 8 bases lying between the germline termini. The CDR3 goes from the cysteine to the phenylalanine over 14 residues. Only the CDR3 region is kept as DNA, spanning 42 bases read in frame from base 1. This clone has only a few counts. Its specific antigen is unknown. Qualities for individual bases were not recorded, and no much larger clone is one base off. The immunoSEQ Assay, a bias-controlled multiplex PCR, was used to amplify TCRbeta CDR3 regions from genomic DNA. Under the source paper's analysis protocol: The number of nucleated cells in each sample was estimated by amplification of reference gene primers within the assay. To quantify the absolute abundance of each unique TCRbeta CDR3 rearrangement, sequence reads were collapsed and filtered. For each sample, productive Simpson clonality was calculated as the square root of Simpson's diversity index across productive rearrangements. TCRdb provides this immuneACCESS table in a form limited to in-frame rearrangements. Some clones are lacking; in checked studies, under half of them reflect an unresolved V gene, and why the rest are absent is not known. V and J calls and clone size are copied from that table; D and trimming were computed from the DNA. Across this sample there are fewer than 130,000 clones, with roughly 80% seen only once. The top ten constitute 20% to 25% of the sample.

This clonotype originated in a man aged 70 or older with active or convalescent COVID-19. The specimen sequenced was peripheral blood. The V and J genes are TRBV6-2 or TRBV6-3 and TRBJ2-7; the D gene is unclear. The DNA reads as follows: TGTGCCAGCAGTTACGGCCAAAGCTCCTACGAGCAGTACTTC. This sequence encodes CASSYGQSSYEQYF.